The clone carrying this T cell receptor (beta chain) occurred many times. Its specificity is not known. V dropped 6 bases and J dropped 4 bases, with 16 bases sitting between them. Germline V CDR1 and CDR2: MNHEY, SMNVEV (reference sequence). CDR3 length: 16 amino acids. This entry is derived from a study of T-cell reconstitution after alpha-beta-depleted transplantation in children. Construction of the TCRbeta library involved unique molecular identifiers. A single record per CDR3 protein comes from TCRdb applying MiXCR to the PCR reads. The sample yields 700,000 or so distinct CDR3 sequences, about 12% seen once. Findings and caveats of the study: By about two months after transplant, alpha-beta T cells reportedly arose from several hundred graft clones that had expanded. Most T-cell counts and diversity one year after the transplant came from T cells that were newly produced.

The chain combines TRBV27 with TRBJ1-6, with TRBD1 as a possible D gene (5 bases). The material was PBMCs, obtained before TCRalphabeta/CD19-depleted stem cell transplant. The clonotype originates from a girl aged 2 to 9 with congenital amegakaryocytic thrombocytopenia, due to receive a stem cell transplant. The CDR3 coding sequence is TGTGCCAGCAGCTCCTCGACAGTCCCGTATAATTCACCCCTCCACTTT. Translating gives CASSSSTVPYNSPLHF.